This T cell receptor beta chain was recorded in a study of T cells after yellow fever vaccination. On the study more broadly: Preparing low-cell-number fractions relied on SMART-Seq v4 Ultra Low Input.

As concerns this clonotype: Its specificity is unknown. An end of the junction does not agree with germline; a read error may underlie this.

Production of TCR cDNA was by 5'RACE template switching, which also added a universal primer site and UMIs. TCRdb reanalysed the 5' RACE reads using MiXCR and keeps one entry per CDR3 protein. Of about 330,000 distinct CDR3 sequences listed, around 6.8% are singletons. The CDR3 covers 10 residues. Per the germline V gene, CDR1 is DFQATT and CDR2 is SNEGSKA (reference sequence). Findings and caveats of the study: Only a minor proportion of clonotypes was detected across both CD4 and CD8 compartments. Post-booster reappearance was seen for most primary-vaccination clones (roughly 97% CD4, 80% to 90% CD8).

This sequence joins TRBV20-1 and TRBJ2-3, with a tentative D call TRBD2 (6 bases). The sample was PBMCs, taken about 49 days after the first yellow fever vaccination. The receptor comes from a man between 18 and 35 years old who received the YFV17D yellow fever vaccine. The CDR3 DNA follows: TGCAGTGCCCCGCGGGATACGCGGTATTTT. This translates into CSAPRDTRYF.